These 32 T cell receptor beta chains were sequenced from one sample in a study of vaccination and CD4 T cells after COVID-19. The Oncomine TCR Beta short-read assay generated sequence data from the DNA of cultured CD4+ T cells. TCRdb reanalysed the PCR reads using MiXCR and keeps one entry per CDR3 protein. The repertoire holds about 21,000 distinct CDR3 sequences, with around two thirds as singletons. Their specific antigens are unknown. Described treatment: approximately 9-day PBMC culture with coronavirus spike peptide pools or control peptides (ViraFEST assay). The material sequenced was CD4+ T cells from blood, cultured in vitro, taken before SARS-CoV-2 vaccination. The receptors were gathered from a human donor who received a COVID-19 vaccine.

The V and J genes are TRBV19 and TRBJ1-2; a possible D gene is TRBD1 (6 bases). CDR3 length: 12 amino acids. Between the trimmed V and J ends, which lost 3 bases and 12 bases, there was a span of 14 bases. Germline values: CDR1 LNHDA, CDR2 SQIVND (reference sequence). CDR3 in amino acids: CASSISGRGDTF. The CDR3, as DNA: TGTGCCAGTAGTATTTCTGGCAGGGGCGACACCTTC.

V usage is TRBV25-1 and J usage is TRBJ1-6; D gene unclear. Germline values: CDR1 MGHDK, CDR2 SYGVNS. The CDR3 length is 14 residues. V shed 4 bases and J shed 0 bases, with 4 bases lying between them. CDR3 protein: CASSAVSYNSPLHF. CDR3 nucleotides: TGTGCCAGCAGTGCGGTCTCCTATAATTCACCCCTCCACTTT.

This clonotype was seen a few times. The V gene is TRBV19, the J gene TRBJ2-7; 10 bases line up with TRBD1. The CDR3 consists of 14 residues. Looked up from germline, CDR1 is LNHDA and CDR2 is SQIVND (reference sequence). The V segment lost 5 bases and the J segment 7 bases; nucleotides outside the gene matches: 8. Written as DNA, the CDR3 is TGTGCCAGTAGTGGGCGACAGGGGGCACGGGAGCAGTACTTC. Protein: CASSGRQGAREQYF.

This chain uses TRBV6-1 with TRBJ2-7; 10 bases map to TRBD1. The J segment lost 3 bases and the V segment lost 5 bases, leaving 4 bases of the junction unmatched. CDR1 and CDR2 (germline): MNHNS, SASEGT. The CDR3 length is 14 residues. Written as DNA, the CDR3 is TGTGCCAGCAGTCGCCGGGACAGGGGCTACGAGCAGTACTTC. Protein sequence: CASSRRDRGYEQYF.

The rearrangement joins TRBV30 to TRBJ2-7, with 11 nucleotides matching TRBD2. Germline V lookup: CDR1 GTSNPN, CDR2 SVGIG (reference sequence). The V segment lost 1 base and the J segment 10 bases; nucleotides outside the gene matches: 9. This CDR3 has 14 residues. The chain's CDR3 is CAWSASGTSGDQYF. The CDR3 DNA sequence: TGTGCCTGGAGTGCCTCCGGGACTAGCGGAGATCAGTACTTC.

The V gene is TRBV6-5, the J gene TRBJ2-1; the D call may be TRBD1 or TRBD2 (5 bases each). Germline V CDR1 and CDR2: MNHEY, SVGAGI. V lost 4 bases and J 4 bases, leaving 11 bases between the germline ends. The CDR3 runs 14 residues. The CDR3 loop reads CASSSGRTYNEQFF. The CDR3 DNA reads as TGTGCCAGCAGTTCGGGACGAACATACAATGAGCAGTTCTTC.

The CDR3 protein is CASSRDRGQTDTQYF. In DNA form, the CDR3 reads TGTGCCAGCTCACGGGACAGGGGACAAACAGATACGCAGTATTTT. The chain uses TRBV18 and TRBJ2-3, with 10 bases identical to TRBD1. Germline CDR1 KGHSH, CDR2 LQKENI. After removal of 4 bases from V and 3 bases from J, the junction contained 4 bases not matched to a gene. CDR3 size: 15 residues.

The V gene is TRBV29-1, the J gene TRBJ1-2; 8 bases are a match to TRBD1. Per germline, CDR1 SQVTM and CDR2 ANQGSEA. The CDR3 runs to 15 residues. V shed 5 bases, J shed 2 bases, and the junction held 10 bases outside the gene matches. CDR3: CSVRDRGQQNYGYTF. CDR3 nucleotide sequence: TGCAGCGTTAGAGACAGGGGTCAACAGAACTATGGCTACACCTTC.

V and J are TRBV20-1 and TRBJ2-7; 8 bases are a match to TRBD1. The V gene's germline CDR1 is DFQATT and CDR2 SNEGSKA (reference sequence). This CDR3 has 15 amino acids. V lost 6 bases to trimming and J lost 2 bases; unmatched junction nucleotides: 12. CDR3 sequence: CSARGRQGKPYEQYF. The CDR3 DNA follows: TGCAGTGCACGAGGGAGACAGGGGAAGCCCTACGAGCAGTACTTC.

CDR3 sequence (DNA): TGTGCCAGCAGTAAAACAGGGGGCACAGATACGCAGTATTTT. Its translation: CASSKTGGTDTQYF. The rearrangement joins TRBV11-2 to TRBJ2-3, with 7 bases matching TRBD1. The CDR3 spans 14 residues. The V gene's germline CDR1 is SGHAT and CDR2 FQNNGV. The V gene end was trimmed by 6 bases and the J gene end by 1 base; junction bases not matched to a gene: 4.

This clonotype is labeled medium-sized. The genes are TRBV5-1 and TRBJ2-3, with a weak D call TRBD2 (7 bases). This CDR3 comprises 18 residues. Germline-derived CDR1 and CDR2 are SGHRS and YFSETQ. V was trimmed by 0 bases and J by 3 bases, leaving 20 bases between them. CDR3 nucleotide sequence: TGCGCCAGCAGCTTGGACGTGGGGGGGGCGATGGAGACAGATACGCAGTATTTT. It yields the protein CASSLDVGGAMETDTQYF.

This clonotype was found once. The chain is built from TRBV14 and TRBJ2-5; D gene unclear. Germline V gives CDR1 SGHDN, CDR2 FVKESK. CDR3 length: 13 amino acids. Between the trimmed V and J ends, which lost 7 bases and 5 bases, there was a span of 14 bases. This CDR3 is CASTKNIRETQYF. Written as DNA, the CDR3 is TGTGCCAGCACCAAAAACATTCGGGAGACCCAGTACTTC.

This clonotype was counted a few times. The chain joins TRBV10-3 to TRBJ2-5; TRBD2 agrees at 8 bases. Germline assignment: CDR1 ENHRY and CDR2 SYGVKD. The CDR3 contains 14 residues. V shed 4 bases, J shed 4 bases, and the junction held 5 bases outside the gene matches. The CDR3 DNA reads as TGTGCCATCAGTGGACCGGGACTAGGAGAGACCCAGTACTTC. Its protein is CAISGPGLGETQYF.

This chain joins TRBV20-1 and TRBJ2-2; a possible D gene is TRBD1 (6 bases). This CDR3 contains 16 residues. V was cut by 2 bases and J by 3 bases, with 16 bases left in between. The germline V gene encodes CDR1 DFQATT and CDR2 SNEGSKA (reference sequence). The CDR3 DNA is TGCAGTGCTAGATATAAGACAGGCCCGGACACCGGGGAGCTGTTTTTT. This translates into CSARYKTGPDTGELFF.

The chain joins TRBV6-2 or TRBV6-3 to TRBJ1-2; TRBD1 is a possible D gene (5 bases). V lost 5 bases and J lost 7, with 11 bases in between. CDR1 and CDR2 (germline): MNHEY, SVGEGT. CDR3 length: 12 amino acids. In nucleotides, the CDR3 is TGTGCCAGCAGTCGGCGGGGGGGTGGCTACACCTTC. Its translation: CASSRRGGGYTF.

The chain combines TRBV6-1 with TRBJ2-3; 9 bases line up with TRBD1. CDR1 and CDR2 from the germline V gene are MNHNS and SASEGT. V was clipped by 7 bases and J by 5 bases; unmatched bases: 10. CDR3 length equals 15 residues. As DNA, the CDR3 is TGTGCCAGCATCTCCGGGACAGGGAAGTTAGATACGCAGTATTTT. The encoded protein is CASISGTGKLDTQYF.

This chain links TRBV7-9 with TRBJ2-7; TRBD2 agrees at 7 bases. Looked up from germline, CDR1 is SEHNR and CDR2 is FQNEAQ (reference sequence). This CDR3 contains 14 residues. Trimming took 1 base from V and 1 from J; bases not matched to a gene: 1. CDR3 DNA sequence: TGTGCCAGCAGCTTAGGGGGGGGGTCCTACGAGCAGTACTTC. This encodes CASSLGGGSYEQYF.

This clonotype was counted a single time. The genes are TRBV7-3 and TRBJ2-3; D is undetermined. Germline V gives CDR1 SGHTA, CDR2 FQGTGA. The CDR3 is 17 amino acids. V lost 1 base to trimming and J lost 0 bases, with 14 bases between them. The CDR3 region is CASSLKTGGTSTDTQYF. Here the CDR3 DNA reads TGTGCCAGCAGCTTAAAAACTGGCGGAACTAGCACAGATACGCAGTATTTT.

The chain links TRBV6-1 to TRBJ1-2; no definite D call. V was trimmed by 3 bases and J by 4 bases, leaving 12 bases between them. This CDR3 has 14 residues. Germline V lookup: CDR1 MNHNS, CDR2 SASEGT. DNA for the CDR3: TGTGCCAGCAGTGACAGTCCACGAGTCTATGGCTACACCTTC. It codes for CASSDSPRVYGYTF.

The genes are TRBV12-3 or TRBV12-4 and TRBJ1-1; D not certain. V was clipped by 5 bases and J by 0 bases, with 10 bases between them. The CDR3 spans 14 residues. The CDR3 DNA reads as TGTGCCAGCAGTCGAGCTGGCGTGAACACTGAAGCTTTCTTT. Encoded protein: CASSRAGVNTEAFF.

Written as DNA, the CDR3 is TGTGCCAGCAGTTACTCGACCAGTTTTAATGGCTACACCTTC. This translates into CASSYSTSFNGYTF. The chain couples TRBV6-5 to TRBJ1-2; D remains ambiguous. Trimming took off 0 bases at V and 6 bases at J, with 11 bases between the two ends. CDR1 is MNHEY, CDR2 SVGAGI, per germline. This CDR3 comprises 14 residues.

This clonotype occurred a few times. The chain uses TRBV15 and TRBJ1-2, with D maybe TRBD1 (5 bases). Trimming cost V 0 bases and J 3 bases, with 11 bases left between them. The CDR3 consists of 15 residues. The germline CDR1 and CDR2 sequences are LNHNV and YYDKDF (reference sequence). This CDR3 is CATSRDFSRDYGYTF. CDR3 sequence (DNA): TGTGCCACCAGCAGAGATTTTAGCAGGGACTATGGCTACACCTTC.

This clonotype was seen a few times. The genes are TRBV21-1 and TRBJ2-2; TRBD1 is the table's D call and was not checked against the DNA. TRBV21-1 has pseudogene status. CDR3 size: 18 residues. CDR3 residues: CASSRQGPGQQNTGELFF. CDR3 bases: TGTGCCAGCAGCCGACAGGGACCGGGACAGCAGAACACCGGGGAGCTGTTTTTT.

Worth noting for this clonotype: The germline gene is not matched at one end of the junction; a read error may be the cause. The chain carries TRBV24-1 and TRBJ2-1; D not certain. Germline loops: CDR1 KGHDR, CDR2 SFDVKD. CDR3 length: 13 amino acids. CDR3 in DNA: TGTGCCGCCAGAACTCAGGTCCACAATGAGCAGTTCTTC. The encoded protein is CAARTQVHNEQFF.

This clonotype appeared a single time. The V call is TRBV7-9, the J call TRBJ1-1; D is perhaps TRBD1 (5 bases). The CDR3 has 14 residues. V lost 5 bases and J 1 base, leaving 11 bases between the germline ends. CDR1 SEHNR and CDR2 FQNEAQ come from the germline V gene (reference sequence). The CDR3 DNA sequence: TGTGCCAGCAGCCCGACAGCTTCGAACACTGAAGCTTTCTTT. The encoded protein is CASSPTASNTEAFF.

This chain connects TRBV6-2 or TRBV6-3 to TRBJ2-5; 7 bases match TRBD2. Germline V gene data show CDR1 as MNHEY and CDR2 as SVGEGT. The CDR3 runs 16 residues. J lost 5 bases, V lost 6 bases, and 15 bases had no gene match. CDR3 protein: CASRDWGGRVRETQYF. The CDR3 DNA reads as TGTGCCAGCAGGGACTGGGGGGGTAGGGTTCGGGAGACCCAGTACTTC.

This rearrangement joins TRBV19 to TRBJ1-2; TRBD1 might be the D (6 bases). CDR3 size: 16 residues. The V and J ends lost 8 bases and 0 bases respectively, with 19 bases between them. Germline V gene data show CDR1 as LNHDA and CDR2 as SQIVND (reference sequence). In DNA, the CDR3 is TGTGCCAGTGACTCGAGGGGGAGTCAAGCTAACTATGGCTACACCTTC. Protein product: CASDSRGSQANYGYTF.

The chain has TRBV20-1 and TRBJ2-2; 14 nucleotides match TRBD2. The ends lost 5 bases at V and 2 bases at J; junction bases unmatched: 7. The CDR3 has 17 residues. The germline CDR1 and CDR2 sequences are DFQATT and SNEGSKA (reference sequence). CDR3 region: CSAFGLAGGGNTGELFF. The CDR3 DNA sequence: TGCAGTGCTTTCGGACTAGCGGGGGGCGGTAACACCGGGGAGCTGTTTTTT.

This sequence joins TRBV12-3 or TRBV12-4 and TRBJ1-2, with D uncertain. This CDR3 contains 12 residues. Trimming removed 3 bases from V and 7 bases from J, with 9 bases in between. The CDR3 region is CASSFGVSGYTF. In DNA form, the CDR3 reads TGTGCCAGCAGTTTCGGAGTCTCTGGCTACACCTTC.

The chain recombines TRBV29-1 with TRBJ1-2; TRBD1 matches 9 bases. The V gene's germline CDR1 is SQVTM and CDR2 ANQGSEA. V gave up 7 bases and J gave up 4 bases; unmatched junction bases: 7. The CDR3 runs to 13 residues. The CDR3 region has the DNA TGCAGCGCCGTTCTGACAGGGGGCTATGGCTACACCTTC. As protein: CSAVLTGGYGYTF.

The chain employs TRBV6-1 and TRBJ1-2; 9 bases fit TRBD1. The CDR3 totals 15 residues. Trimming took 10 bases from V and 10 from J; bases not matched to a gene: 19. Germline V gene data show CDR1 as MNHNS and CDR2 as SASEGT. The DNA of the CDR3 is TGTGCCAACAAGAACCCGGACAGGGGCCCTGGGTACTACACCTTC. Translated, it gives CANKNPDRGPGYYTF.

This sequence joins TRBV2 and TRBJ1-3, with D perhaps matching TRBD1 (5 bases). Germline values: CDR1 SNHLY, CDR2 FYNNEI. The CDR3 covers 18 residues. V was cut by 6 bases and J by 0 bases, with 21 bases left in between. DNA of the CDR3: TGTGCCAGCAGCAACCCGCCCGGGGCCCCTAGCTCTGGAAACACCATATATTTT. Encoded protein: CASSNPPGAPSSGNTIYF.